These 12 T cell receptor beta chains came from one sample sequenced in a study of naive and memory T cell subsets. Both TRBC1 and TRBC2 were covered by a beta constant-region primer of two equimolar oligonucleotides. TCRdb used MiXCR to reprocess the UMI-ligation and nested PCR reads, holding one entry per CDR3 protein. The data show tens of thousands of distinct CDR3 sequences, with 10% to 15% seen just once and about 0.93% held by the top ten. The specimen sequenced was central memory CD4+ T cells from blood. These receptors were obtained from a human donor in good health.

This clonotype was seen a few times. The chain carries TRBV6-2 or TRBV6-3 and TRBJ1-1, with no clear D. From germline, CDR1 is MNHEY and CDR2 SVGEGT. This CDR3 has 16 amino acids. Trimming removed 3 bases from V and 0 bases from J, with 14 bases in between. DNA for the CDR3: TGTGCCAGCAGTTATCCCCGCAAAGATCTGAACACTGAAGCTTTCTTT. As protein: CASSYPRKDLNTEAFF.

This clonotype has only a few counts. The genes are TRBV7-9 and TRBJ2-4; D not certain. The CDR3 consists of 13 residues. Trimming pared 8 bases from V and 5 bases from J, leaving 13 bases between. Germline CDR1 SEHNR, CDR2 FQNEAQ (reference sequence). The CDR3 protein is CASRNTRENIQYF. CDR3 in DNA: TGTGCCAGCCGGAATACTCGGGAAAACATTCAGTACTTC.

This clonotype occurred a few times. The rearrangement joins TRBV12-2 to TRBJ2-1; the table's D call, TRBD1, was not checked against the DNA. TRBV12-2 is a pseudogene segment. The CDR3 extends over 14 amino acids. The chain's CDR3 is CASRPPRDTGEQFF. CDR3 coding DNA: TGTGCAAGTCGCCCCCCCCGGGACACCGGTGAGCAGTTCTTC.

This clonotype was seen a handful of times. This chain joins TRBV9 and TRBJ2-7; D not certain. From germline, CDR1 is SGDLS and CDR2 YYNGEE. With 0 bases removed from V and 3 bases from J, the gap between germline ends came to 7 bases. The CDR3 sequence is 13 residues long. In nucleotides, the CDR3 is TGTGCCAGCAGCGTAGACTCCCGCTACGAGCAGTACTTC. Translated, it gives CASSVDSRYEQYF.

As DNA, the CDR3 is TGTGCCAGCAGCCAATCAACAGACTATGGCTACACCTTC. Encoded protein: CASSQSTDYGYTF. The rearrangement links TRBV16 to TRBJ1-2; D unresolved. The CDR3 consists of 13 residues. V was clipped by 0 bases and J by 3 bases, with 5 bases between them. Germline values: CDR1 KGHSY, CDR2 FQNENV.

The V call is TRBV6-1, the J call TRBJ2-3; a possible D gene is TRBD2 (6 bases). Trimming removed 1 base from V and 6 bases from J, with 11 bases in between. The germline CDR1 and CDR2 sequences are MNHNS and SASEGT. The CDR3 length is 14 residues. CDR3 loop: CASSEVGGEDTQYF. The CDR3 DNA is TGTGCCAGCAGTGAAGTGGGCGGGGAGGATACGCAGTATTTT.

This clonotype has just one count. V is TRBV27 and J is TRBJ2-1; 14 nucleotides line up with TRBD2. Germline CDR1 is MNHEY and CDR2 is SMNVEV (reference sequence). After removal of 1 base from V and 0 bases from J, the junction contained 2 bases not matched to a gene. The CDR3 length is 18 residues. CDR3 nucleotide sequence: TGTGCCAGCAGTTTATATGGGACTAGCGGGAGCTCCTACAATGAGCAGTTCTTC. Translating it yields CASSLYGTSGSSYNEQFF.

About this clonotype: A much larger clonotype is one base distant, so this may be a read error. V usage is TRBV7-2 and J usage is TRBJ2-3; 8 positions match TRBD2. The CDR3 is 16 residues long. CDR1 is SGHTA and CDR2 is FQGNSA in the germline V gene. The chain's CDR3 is CASSLVAGTSTDRQYF. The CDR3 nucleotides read TGTGCCAGCAGCTTAGTAGCGGGGACAAGCACAGATAGGCAGTATTTT.

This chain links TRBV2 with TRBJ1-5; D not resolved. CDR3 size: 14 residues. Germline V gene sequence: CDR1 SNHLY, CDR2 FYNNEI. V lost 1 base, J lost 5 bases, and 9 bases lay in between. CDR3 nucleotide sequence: TGTGCCAGCAGTGAAGGTAGCGGTGATCAGCCCCAGCATTTT. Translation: CASSEGSGDQPQHF. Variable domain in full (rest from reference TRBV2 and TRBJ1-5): EPEVTQTPSHQVTQMGQEVILRCVPISNHLYFYWYRQILGQKVEFLVSFYNNEISEKSEIFDDQFSVERPDGSNFTLKIRSTKLEDSAMYFCASSEGSGDQPQHFGDGTRLSIL.

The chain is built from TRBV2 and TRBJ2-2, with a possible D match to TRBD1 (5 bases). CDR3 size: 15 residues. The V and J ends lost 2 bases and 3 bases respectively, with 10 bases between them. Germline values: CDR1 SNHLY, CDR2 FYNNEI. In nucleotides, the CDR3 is TGTGCCAGCAGTGAACAGGGCGGATACACCGGGGAGCTGTTTTTT. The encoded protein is CASSEQGGYTGELFF.

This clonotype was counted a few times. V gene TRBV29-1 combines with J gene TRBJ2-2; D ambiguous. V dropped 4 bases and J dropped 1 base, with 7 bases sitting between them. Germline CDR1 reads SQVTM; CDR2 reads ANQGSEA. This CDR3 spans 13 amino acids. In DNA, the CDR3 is TGCAGCGTTGCCCAGCGGAACACCGGGGAGCTGTTTTTT. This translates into CSVAQRNTGELFF.

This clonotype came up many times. CDR3 DNA: TGTGCCAGCAGCTATCGGTCGGAGACCCAGTACTTC. Protein: CASSYRSETQYF. The V gene is TRBV3-1, the J gene TRBJ2-5; D remains unclear. Trimming cost V 5 bases and J 5 bases, with 9 bases left between them. Per germline, CDR1 LGHDT and CDR2 YNNKEL (reference sequence). The CDR3 is 12 amino acids.